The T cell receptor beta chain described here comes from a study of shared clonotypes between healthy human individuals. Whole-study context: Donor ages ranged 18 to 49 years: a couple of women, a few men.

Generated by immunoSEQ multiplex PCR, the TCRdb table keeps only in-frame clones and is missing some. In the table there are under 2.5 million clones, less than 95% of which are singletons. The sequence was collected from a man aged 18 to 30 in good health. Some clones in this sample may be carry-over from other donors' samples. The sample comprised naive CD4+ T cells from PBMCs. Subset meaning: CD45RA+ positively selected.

The CDR3 DNA reads as TGTGCCAGCAGCTTAGGGGGAAGCAGGACAGGTGAAAAACTGTTTTTT. Its protein product is CASSLGGSRTGEKLFF. The chain combines TRBV7-8 with TRBJ1-4; 7 nucleotides align to TRBD1. The CDR3 has 16 amino acids. CDR1 is SGHVS, CDR2 FQNEAQ, per germline. Trimming cost V 1 base and J 7 bases; bases outside gene matches: 9.